This T cell receptor (beta chain) was sequenced for a study of T cell repertoires in cytomegalovirus infection. Study-level background: Carrying CMV and the relevant HLA type showed in public TCR beta signatures.

TCRdb reprocessed the reads with MiXCR, giving one entry per CDR3 protein. The sample carries 230,000 or so distinct CDR3 sequences, over 15% recorded once. This clonotype turned up a few times. The TCR originated in a human donor in good health (CMV status not recorded). Some clones in this sample may be carry-over from other donors' samples. The sample consisted of CD8+ T cells from PBMCs.

The CDR3 region has the DNA TGTGCCAGCAGTGAGTTTTTGGAGACCCAGTACTTC. Protein sequence: CASSEFLETQYF. J is TRBJ2-5 and V is TRBV2; no clear D. Germline V gives CDR1 SNHLY, CDR2 FYNNEI. The CDR3 contains 12 residues. V was cut by 3 bases and J by 5 bases, with 7 bases left in between.